This T cell receptor beta chain came from a study of cytomegalovirus exposure and HLA in healthy donors. Whole-study context: The early release's HLA-typed donors yielded tens of millions of unique TCRs. General study results and limits: Common viral pathogens were later found to be apparently linked to several of the most significant clusters.

On this clone itself: Its antigen is not identified.

The primer mix had 60 Vbeta and 13 Jbeta primers. Authors' processing steps: In a later analysis, 60 million to 90 million unique TCR beta chains included roughly 11 million shared by two or more donors. Only in-frame clones appear in the TCRdb table, and some are missing; sequencing was by immunoSEQ multiplex PCR. The D gene and trimming were derived from the DNA, and the V and J assignments and clone size from that table. The sample holds under 200,000 clones, roughly 78% seen once. Germline CDR1 SQVTM, CDR2 ANQGSEA. The CDR3 totals 13 residues. J gave up 5 bases and V 4 bases, and 4 bases lay outside the gene matches. Despite likely unrecorded immune exposures, the donors were nominally healthy at the time of sampling.

V is TRBV29-1 and J is TRBJ2-5; 10 positions agree with TRBD2. The source is a middle-aged woman in good health and CMV-seronegative. The sequencing input was PBMCs. The CDR3 loop reads CSVASGSGETQYF. The CDR3 DNA sequence: TGCAGCGTTGCTAGCGGGAGTGGGGAGACCCAGTACTTC.